This T cell receptor (beta chain) stems from a study of blood T cell repertoires in COVID-19. As for the study in general: Some COVID-19 samples were acute and others convalescent; all came from the United States, Italy and Spain.

Libraries were prepared by immunoSEQ multiplex PCR; TCRdb keeps only in-frame clonotypes and omits some of them. The table lists approximately 58,000 clones, 70% to 90% of them singletons. CDR3 size: 15 residues. Germline CDR1 reads SNHLY; CDR2 reads FYNNEI. V was cut by 3 bases and J by 0 bases, with 9 bases left in between. Sequences were obtained from peripheral blood. The chain has TRBV2 and TRBJ1-5; a possible D gene is TRBD1 (5 bases). The TCR sequence derives from a man in his forties with active COVID-19. The CDR3: CASSDGGYSNQPQHF. The CDR3 bases are TGTGCCAGCAGTGATGGGGGGTATAGCAATCAGCCCCAGCATTTT. Full variable domain (remainder filled in from reference TRBV2 and TRBJ1-5): EPEVTQTPSHQVTQMGQEVILRCVPISNHLYFYWYRQILGQKVEFLVSFYNNEISEKSEIFDDQFSVERPDGSNFTLKIRSTKLEDSAMYFCASSDGGYSNQPQHFGDGTRLSIL.